A selection of T cell receptor beta chains follows, all from one sample in a study of blood T cells in healthy people across ages. TCRdb fed the 5' RACE reads into MiXCR, producing one record per CDR3 protein. The sample has 780,000 or so distinct CDR3 sequences; around three fifths are singletons. Sequencing was performed on blood. The receptors were gathered from a man in his forties or fifties in good health. Both conserved end residues are part of each CDR3. D genes are given only for firm matches. For some rows the clone size is stated as once, few or many, or as a class when expanded; others skip it.

clone_size d_call j_call v_call cdr3_nt cdr3_aa
. . TRBJ2-1 TRBV24-1 TGTGCCACCAGTGTTCGCGGCAGGGGGGAAGACAATGAGCAGTTCTTC CATSVRGRGEDNEQFF
. TRBD1 TRBJ1-5 TRBV7-2 TGTGCCAGCAGCTTACGACAGGGGGTGGATCAGCCCCAGCATTTT CASSLRQGVDQPQHF
many TRBD1 TRBJ1-5 TRBV7-2 TGTGCCAGCAGCCTGGACAGGAATCAGCCCCAGCATTTT CASSLDRNQPQHF
. TRBD1 TRBJ2-7 TRBV5-1 TGCGCCAGCAGCTCGCAGGTGGACAGGGTCCACGAGCAGTACTTC CASSSQVDRVHEQYF
. . TRBJ1-2 TRBV6-1 TGTGCCAGCAGTGAAGGTCAGGGCAGTTTATCAATTGGCTACACCTTC CASSEGQGSLSIGYTF
. . TRBJ1-1 TRBV12-3/TRBV12-4 TGTGCCAGCAGTTTGATCGGGGGGCTTAGGCATTTCTTT CASSLIGGLRHFF
few TRBD2 TRBJ2-5 TRBV6-2/TRBV6-3 TGTGCCAGCAGTAGAGCCACTAGCGCCGGAGAGACCCAGTACTTC CASSRATSAGETQYF
. . TRBJ2-5 TRBV30 TGTGCCTGGAGAGCGTCAGGGACCCAGTACTTC CAWRASGTQYF
. TRBD1 TRBJ2-7 TRBV6-1 TGTGCCAGCAGTGAAGGGGGACAGGGTATCGACGAGCAGTACTTC CASSEGGQGIDEQYF
. TRBD2 TRBJ2-3 TRBV20-1 TGCAGTGCTAGTTTAGCGGGTGGAAGCTTGGCGGATACGCAGTATTTT CSASLAGGSLADTQYF
. . TRBJ2-7 TRBV12-3/TRBV12-4 TGTGCCAGCAGTTCGGGGGACCACCCCTACGAGCAGTACTTC CASSSGDHPYEQYF
once TRBD2 TRBJ2-3 TRBV7-2 TGTGCCAGCAGCTTAGTCGGGCTAGCGGGCTGGGGCACAGATACGCAGTATTTT CASSLVGLAGWGTDTQYF
few . TRBJ2-3 TRBV29-1 TGCAGCGTCCGTAAGACAGATACGCAGTATTTT CSVRKTDTQYF
few . TRBJ2-7 TRBV7-9 TGTGCCAGCAGCTCCTACGGGACGGGGGGCCCCTTCGACTCCTACGAGCAGTACTTC CASSSYGTGGPFDSYEQYF
. . TRBJ2-4 TRBV7-8 TGTGCCAGCAGCCAGAGGTGGCCAGCCAACCTCGGCATTCAGTACTTC CASSQRWPANLGIQYF
. TRBD1 TRBJ2-3 TRBV7-8 TGTGCCAGCAGCCCAACAGGGGGTAACGCAGATACGCAGTATTTT CASSPTGGNADTQYF
few TRBD1 TRBJ2-7 TRBV13 TGTGCCAGCAGCTTGGGACAGGATGGCTCCTACGAGCAGTACTTC CASSLGQDGSYEQYF
. . TRBJ2-3 TRBV7-9 TGTGCCAGCAGCTTAAGTAGGATTACGAGCACAGATACGCAGTATTTT CASSLSRITSTDTQYF
few . TRBJ2-5 TRBV6-2/TRBV6-3 TGTGCCAGCAGTAAGGCTGGAGGGGCCAGGGAGACCCAGTACTTC CASSKAGGARETQYF
. . TRBJ2-1 TRBV14 TGTGCCAGCAGCCAAGAAGCGTCCCTTTATAATGAGCAGTTCTTC CASSQEASLYNEQFF
. TRBD1 TRBJ1-4 TRBV7-7 TGTGCCAGCAGCAAAGGGGGCAGTCGAGAAAAACTGTTTTTT CASSKGGSREKLFF
. . TRBJ1-1 TRBV10-3 TGTGCCATCAGTGAGTCAGGGGTCACTGAAGCTTTCTTT CAISESGVTEAFF
. TRBD1 TRBJ2-3 TRBV12-3/TRBV12-4 TGTGCCAGCAGTTTAGGTGACAGGGTGAGCGATACGCAGTATTTT CASSLGDRVSDTQYF
. . TRBJ2-7 TRBV4-3 TGCGCCAGCAGCCAATTTGCCGTTGGCTCCTACGAGCAGTACTTC CASSQFAVGSYEQYF
. . TRBJ2-5 TRBV5-1 TGCGCCAGCAGCTTGGGCACGGGAAGCAAAGAGACCCAGTACTTC CASSLGTGSKETQYF
few . TRBJ1-2 TRBV24-1 TGTGCCACCAGTGTTGGGGTCAACTATGGCTACACCTTC CATSVGVNYGYTF
. TRBD1 TRBJ1-6 TRBV20-1 TGCAGTGCTAGAGATCGACAACAGGGGTATGTTTCACCCCTCCACTTT CSARDRQQGYVSPLHF
. . TRBJ1-2 TRBV14 TGTGCCAGCGGACTTGGGGCAGTGGGAGGCTACACCTTC CASGLGAVGGYTF
few . TRBJ2-7 TRBV7-2 TGTGCCAGCAGCCTCGGGACCTACTCCTACGAGCAGTACTTC CASSLGTYSYEQYF
. . TRBJ1-1 TRBV20-1 TGCAGTGCTTGGGGGACTGAAGCTTTCTTT CSAWGTEAFF
. . TRBJ2-3 TRBV27 TGTGCCATCAGTTTATCAGATACGCAGTATTTT CAISLSDTQYF
many TRBD1 TRBJ2-3 TRBV7-8 TGTGCCAGCAGCCCCGGACAGGGAAGCACAGATACGCAGTATTTT CASSPGQGSTDTQYF
. . TRBJ2-5 TRBV20-1 TGCAGTGCTAGAGATCCCGGCCTTCCCCAGTACTTC CSARDPGLPQYF
few . TRBJ2-3 TRBV28 TGTGCCAGCAGTATCAGGGGATCCACAGATACGCAGTATTTT CASSIRGSTDTQYF
once TRBD1 TRBJ1-2 TRBV7-2 TGTGCCAGCAGCTTAGCACCAGGGGGCGTATTACATGGCTACACCTTC CASSLAPGGVLHGYTF
. TRBD1 TRBJ2-7 TRBV20-1 TGCAGTGCTCCCGGACAGGGGAACGAGCAGTACTTC CSAPGQGNEQYF
once . TRBJ2-1 TRBV29-1 TGCAGCGTTGAATTAGACCAAGTGAAGTACAATGAGCAGTTCTTC CSVELDQVKYNEQFF
. . TRBJ2-3 TRBV29-1 TGCAGCGTGGAGCAGGAAACCGGGGCGACAGATACGCAGTATTTT CSVEQETGATDTQYF
. TRBD1 TRBJ1-2 TRBV11-1 TGTGCCAGCAGTACGGGACAGCCGACGAACTATGGCTACACCTTC CASSTGQPTNYGYTF
. TRBD2 TRBJ2-7 TRBV7-9 TGTGCCAGCAGCTTAGCGGGGGGGTCACGCGACGAGCAGTACTTC CASSLAGGSRDEQYF